The entry below describes one T cell receptor (beta chain). This record belongs to a study of blood T cell repertoires in COVID-19. Repertoires were generated with immunoSEQ multiplex PCR, while TCRdb's copy carries only in-frame clones and drops some. The data hold roughly 150,000 clones, with 84% observed a single time. The V gene lost 6 bases and the J gene lost 7 bases, with 21 bases spanning the gap. CDR3 size: 15 residues. CDR1 is MNHEY, CDR2 SVGAGI, per germline. Sequences were obtained from peripheral blood. This clonotype was sampled from a woman older than 75 with acute or convalescent COVID-19. The chain joins TRBV6-5 to TRBJ2-5, with D possibly matching TRBD1 (7 bases). The CDR3 reads CASSAGGQFRGTQYF. The CDR3 coding sequence is TGTGCCAGCAGCGCCGGGGGACAGTTCAGGGGGACCCAGTACTTC.